This T cell receptor beta chain was found in a study of cytomegalovirus exposure and HLA in healthy donors. Looking at the study overall: In an earlier analysis, 95 million to 140 million unique TCR beta sequences were found from about 179 million T cells.

It was with 60 Vbeta and 13 Jbeta primers that the PCR ran. Original analysis: The count from a later analysis was tens of millions of unique TCR beta chains, some 12 million of them shared. Assay used: immunoSEQ multiplex PCR; TCRdb lists only in-frame clones, some missing. V and J calls and clone size are copied from that table; D and trimming were computed from the DNA. The sample consists of about 130,000 clones, approximately 8.8% of them appearing once. V lost 6 bases, J lost 8 bases, and 16 bases lay in between. Germline V gene lookup returns CDR1 KGHSH and CDR2 LQKENI. This CDR3 spans 14 amino acids. This clone has more than one count but fewer than ten.

The specimen was PBMCs. The sequence was obtained from a man aged 35-49 years in good health and CMV-seronegative. The rearrangement joins TRBV18 to TRBJ1-4; maybe TRBD1 (6 bases). The CDR3 region has the DNA TGTGCCAGCTCGCTGGACAGCTGGGGGGAAAAACTGTTTTTT. Its protein product is CASSLDSWGEKLFF.